The 22 T cell receptor beta chains listed next were all sequenced from one sample in a study of T-cell reconstitution after alpha-beta-depleted transplantation in children. As it was prepared, the TCRbeta library received unique molecular identifiers. TCRdb reprocessed the PCR reads with MiXCR, giving one entry per CDR3 protein. The data hold roughly 200,000 distinct CDR3 sequences, with 8.4% observed a single time. This specimen consisted of PBMCs, mostly from graft donor cells, obtained 360 days after TCRalphabeta/CD19-depleted stem cell transplant. Receptors were obtained from a male patient aged 2-9 years who had a stem cell transplant for acute myeloid leukemia, so the T cells may come from the graft donor.

This clonotype occurred many times. The chain links TRBV20-1 to TRBJ2-1, with 9 positions matching TRBD2. J lost 2 bases, V lost 1 base, and 0 bases had no gene match. In germline, CDR1 is DFQATT, CDR2 SNEGSKA (reference sequence). The CDR3 totals 14 residues. The CDR3 loop is CSARGGGAYNEQFF. DNA of the CDR3: TGCAGTGCTAGAGGCGGGGGGGCCTACAATGAGCAGTTCTTC.

The chain joins TRBV5-1 to TRBJ1-5, with D possibly TRBD1 on 6 matching bases. There are 14 residues in the CDR3. The V and J ends lost 0 bases and 6 bases respectively, with 10 bases between them. CDR1 is SGHRS, CDR2 YFSETQ, per germline. CDR3 DNA: TGCGCCAGCAGCTTGGTCCAGGGGAGTCAGCCCCAGCATTTT. This sequence encodes CASSLVQGSQPQHF. The variable domain in full, completed from reference TRBV5-1 and TRBJ1-5, reads KAGVTQTPRYLIKTRGQQVTLSCSPISGHRSVSWYQQTPGQGLQFLFEYFSETQRNKGNFPGRFSGRQFSNSRSEMNVSTLELGDSALYLCASSLVQGSQPQHFGDGTRLSIL.

Concerning this clonotype itself: As the CDR3 is not closed by the conserved phenylalanine or tryptophan, this likely results from a read error. The J gene is TRBJ1-2, the V gene TRBV7-9; the D gene is possibly TRBD1 (6 bases). CDR3 length equals 13 residues. Trimming left V 5 bases short and J 8 bases short, with 15 bases between. Germline V gene lookup returns CDR1 SEHNR and CDR2 FQNEAQ (reference sequence). CDR3 region: CASSPHREDGYTY. The CDR3 DNA follows: TGTGCCAGCAGCCCCCACAGGGAGGACGGCTACACCTAC.

This clonotype showed up many times. This chain links TRBV27 with TRBJ2-3; perhaps D is TRBD1 or TRBD2 (5 bases each). V was cut by 7 bases and J by 2 bases, with 22 bases left in between. Germline values: CDR1 MNHEY, CDR2 SMNVEV (reference sequence). CDR3 size: 17 residues. The CDR3 loop is CASKMHRGATLTDTQYF. The CDR3, as DNA: TGTGCCAGCAAAATGCACAGAGGGGCCACACTCACAGATACGCAGTATTTT.

The rearrangement uses TRBV29-1 and TRBJ2-3, with 9 positions matching TRBD1. Germline CDR1 is SQVTM and CDR2 is ANQGSEA. The junction had 4 bases not matched to a gene; V was cut back by 4 bases and J by 5 bases. This CDR3 has 13 residues. CDR3 bases: TGCAGCGTTGCACAGGGGGCTGGAGATACGCAGTATTTT. It encodes CSVAQGAGDTQYF.

This clonotype was seen at least ten times. This chain joins TRBV12-5 and TRBJ2-5; tentative D call: TRBD1 (6 bases). Per the germline V gene, CDR1 is LGHNT and CDR2 is FRNRAP. V was shortened by 2 bases and J by 1 base, with 17 bases between the two germline ends. The CDR3 is made up of 17 amino acids. CDR3 protein: CASGLLRSGAIQETQYF. CDR3 nucleotides: TGTGCTAGTGGTTTGCTAAGATCAGGGGCGATCCAAGAGACCCAGTACTTC.

This clonotype has a count of ten or more. The genes are TRBV5-5 and TRBJ2-7, with D possibly being TRBD1 or TRBD2 (5 bases each). The CDR3 has 13 residues. V was trimmed by 0 bases and J by 6 bases, leaving 10 bases between them. Germline CDR1 and CDR2: SGHKS and YYEKEE (reference sequence). Here the CDR3 reads CASSLGPGGEQYV. CDR3 nucleotides: TGTGCCAGCAGCTTGGGACCTGGGGGCGAGCAGTACGTC.

In this sample, this clonotype turned up a few times. The J gene is TRBJ2-1, the V gene TRBV11-1; TRBD2 matches 8 bases. This CDR3 region has 15 residues. In germline, CDR1 is SGHAT, CDR2 FQDESV (reference sequence). The J segment lost 6 bases and the V segment lost 1 base, leaving 5 bases of the junction unmatched. This CDR3 is CASSLGRLATNEQFF. CDR3 nucleotide sequence: TGTGCCAGCAGCTTAGGGCGACTAGCGACCAATGAGCAGTTCTTC.

This clonotype was counted many times. This chain joins TRBV5-1 and TRBJ2-5, with 14 bases identical to TRBD2. After removal of 2 bases from V and 4 bases from J, the junction contained 7 bases not matched to a gene. The CDR3 is made up of 17 amino acids. Germline CDR1 reads SGHRS; CDR2 reads YFSETQ. CDR3 in amino acids: CASSLPTSGGAGETQYF. In DNA, the CDR3 is TGCGCCAGCAGCTTACCGACTAGCGGGGGGGCCGGAGAGACCCAGTACTTC.

This clonotype showed up just a few times. The V call is TRBV3-1, the J call TRBJ2-5; D is undetermined. This CDR3 comprises 14 residues. Germline V gene sequence: CDR1 LGHDT, CDR2 YNNKEL (reference sequence). Trimming left V 3 bases short and J 2 bases short, with 10 bases between. CDR3: CASSHSGRQETQYF. The CDR3 bases are TGTGCCAGCAGCCATTCCGGCAGACAAGAGACCCAGTACTTC.

The V and J genes are TRBV4-3 and TRBJ1-2; D gene ambiguous. The CDR3 contains 17 residues. V was pared by 0 bases and J by 4 bases, with 18 bases between. Germline V CDR1 and CDR2: LGHNA, YSLEER. The CDR3 loop reads CASSQDPRKDMLYGYTF. CDR3 nucleotides: TGCGCCAGCAGCCAAGATCCGCGAAAAGACATGCTCTATGGCTACACCTTC.

The chain employs TRBV4-2 and TRBJ2-2; D remains ambiguous. This CDR3 has 14 residues. Germline CDR1 is LGHNA and CDR2 is YNFKEQ. V was pared by 8 bases and J by 8 bases, with 18 bases between. CDR3 sequence (DNA): TGTGCCAGCGGCCTCGGGCTCCTAAAAGGGGAGCTGTTTTTT. Translated: CASGLGLLKGELFF.

This clonotype occurred a few times. The chain links TRBV7-2 to TRBJ1-6; D not certain. Trimming stripped 3 bases from V and 12 bases from J, with 15 bases between. The CDR3 is made up of 14 amino acids. In germline, CDR1 is SGHTA, CDR2 FQGNSA. CDR3 coding DNA: TGTGCCAGCAGCTTTAATACTCAGTCGGGACCCCTCCACTTT. Its protein product is CASSFNTQSGPLHF.

This clonotype was counted many times. CDR3 coding DNA: TGCAGTGCTAGTCCCGGGACTAGCTTGGATGAGCAGTTCTTC. Its translation is CSASPGTSLDEQFF. This sequence joins TRBV20-1 and TRBJ2-1; 9 bases line up with TRBD2. CDR3 size: 14 residues. The germline CDR1 and CDR2 sequences are DFQATT and SNEGSKA (reference sequence). The trim removed 3 bases at V and 8 bases at J, leaving 8 bases unmatched.

This clonotype showed up many times. This sequence joins TRBV12-3 or TRBV12-4 and TRBJ2-5, with no clear D. The CDR3 runs to 15 residues. V was cut by 0 bases and J by 1 base, with 9 bases left in between. The CDR3 reads CASSLAVASQETQYF. In nucleotides, the CDR3 is TGTGCCAGCAGTTTAGCTGTCGCAAGCCAAGAGACCCAGTACTTC.

In this sample, this clonotype turned up a few times. The rearrangement joins TRBV24-1 to TRBJ1-5; D unresolved. Trimming shortened V by 3 bases and J by 12 bases, and 11 bases separated the two germline ends. CDR1 and CDR2 from the germline V gene are KGHDR and SFDVKD. CDR3 length: 12 amino acids. In DNA, the CDR3 is TGTGCCACCAGTGATCAAGGCGGGCTCCAGCATTTT. The encoded protein is CATSDQGGLQHF.

This clonotype was counted between two and nine times. This sequence joins TRBV20-1 and TRBJ2-2, with 8 positions matching TRBD2. This CDR3 comprises 14 residues. Germline V lookup: CDR1 DFQATT, CDR2 SNEGSKA (reference sequence). Trimming took 6 bases from V and 6 from J; bases not matched to a gene: 9. CDR3 protein: CSAILGAGAGELFF. In nucleotides, the CDR3 is TGCAGTGCCATCCTCGGAGCGGGGGCCGGGGAGCTGTTTTTT.

At least ten counts were recorded for this clonotype. The rearrangement uses TRBV20-1 and TRBJ2-7; the D is unclear. This CDR3 is 14 amino acids long. With 0 bases removed from V and 6 bases from J, the gap between germline ends came to 15 bases. Germline V gene sequence: CDR1 DFQATT, CDR2 SNEGSKA (reference sequence). Here the CDR3 DNA reads TGCAGTGCTAGAGATCTCGGGCAGTCCCGCGAGCAGTACTTC. Translating gives CSARDLGQSREQYF.

The rearrangement joins TRBV14 to TRBJ2-1; D ambiguous. The germline CDR1 and CDR2 sequences are SGHDN and FVKESK. Trimming took 4 bases from V and 8 from J, leaving 12 bases between them. CDR3 length: 13 amino acids. The DNA for the CDR3 is TGTGCCAGCAGCCCGGGTCTGTCGGATGAGCAGTTCTTC. Its protein is CASSPGLSDEQFF.

This chain joins TRBV4-3 and TRBJ2-5; possibly TRBD1 for D (5 bases). The V gene's germline CDR1 is LGHNA and CDR2 YSLEER. The CDR3 length is 16 residues. Trimming took 2 bases from V and 3 from J, leaving 16 bases between them. The CDR3 sequence is CASSQRCWQGKETQYF. DNA of the CDR3: TGCGCCAGCAGCCAACGATGCTGGCAGGGTAAAGAGACCCAGTACTTC.

This clonotype was seen repeatedly, ten times or more. The rearrangement uses TRBV3-1 and TRBJ2-3; D is possibly TRBD2 (6 bases). The CDR3 has 16 residues. Deletions cut 0 bases from V and 3 bases from J, with 13 bases between. CDR1 is LGHDT, CDR2 YNNKEL, per germline (reference sequence). The CDR3 spells CASSQDSGRRTDTQYF. CDR3 bases: TGTGCCAGCAGCCAAGATTCAGGGAGGAGGACAGATACGCAGTATTTT.

This clonotype came up many times. The chain employs TRBV20-1 and TRBJ2-7, with 12 bases that match TRBD2. Germline values: CDR1 DFQATT, CDR2 SNEGSKA (reference sequence). J lost 0 bases, V lost 1 base, and 4 bases had no gene match. This CDR3 is built from 16 residues. This CDR3 is CSARALAGGSSYEQYF. The DNA for the CDR3 is TGCAGTGCTAGAGCCCTAGCGGGAGGGAGCTCCTACGAGCAGTACTTC.